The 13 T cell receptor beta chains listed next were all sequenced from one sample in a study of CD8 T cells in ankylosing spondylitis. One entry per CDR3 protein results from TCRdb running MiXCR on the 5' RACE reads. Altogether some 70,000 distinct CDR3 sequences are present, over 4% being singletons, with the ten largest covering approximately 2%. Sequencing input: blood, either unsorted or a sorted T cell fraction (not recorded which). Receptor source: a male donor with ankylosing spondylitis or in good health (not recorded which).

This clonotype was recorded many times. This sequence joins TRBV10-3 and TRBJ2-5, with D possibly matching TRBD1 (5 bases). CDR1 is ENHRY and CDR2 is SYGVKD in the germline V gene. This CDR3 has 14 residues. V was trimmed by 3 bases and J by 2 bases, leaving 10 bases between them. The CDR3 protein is CAISDWRQQETQYF. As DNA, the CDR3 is TGTGCCATCAGTGATTGGAGACAGCAAGAGACCCAGTACTTC.

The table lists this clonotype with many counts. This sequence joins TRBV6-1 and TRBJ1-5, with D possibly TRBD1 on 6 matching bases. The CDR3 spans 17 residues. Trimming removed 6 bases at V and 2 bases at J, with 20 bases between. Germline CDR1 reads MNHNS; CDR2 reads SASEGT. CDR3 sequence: CASSRDPTGSGNQPQHF. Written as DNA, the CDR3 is TGTGCCAGCAGCCGAGACCCTACAGGGTCGGGCAATCAGCCCCAGCATTTT.

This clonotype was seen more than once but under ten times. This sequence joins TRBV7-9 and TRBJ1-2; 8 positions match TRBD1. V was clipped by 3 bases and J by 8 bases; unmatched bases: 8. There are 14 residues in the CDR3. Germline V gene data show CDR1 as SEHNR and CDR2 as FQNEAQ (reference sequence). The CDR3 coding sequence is TGTGCCAGCAGCTTGCAGGGGGCAAGTGGAGGCTACACCTTC. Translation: CASSLQGASGGYTF.

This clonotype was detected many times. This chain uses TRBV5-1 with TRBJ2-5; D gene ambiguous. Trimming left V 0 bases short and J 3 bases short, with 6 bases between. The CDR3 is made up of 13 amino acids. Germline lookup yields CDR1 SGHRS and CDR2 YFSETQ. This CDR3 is CASSLVGEETQYF. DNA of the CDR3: TGCGCCAGCAGCTTGGTAGGAGAAGAGACCCAGTACTTC.

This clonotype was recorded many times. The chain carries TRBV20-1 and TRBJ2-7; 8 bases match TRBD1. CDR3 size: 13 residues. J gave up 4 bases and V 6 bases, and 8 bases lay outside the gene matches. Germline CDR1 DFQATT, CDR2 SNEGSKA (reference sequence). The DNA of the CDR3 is TGCAGTGCCGAGGGCAGGGGGCTGTACGAGCAGTACTTC. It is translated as CSAEGRGLYEQYF.

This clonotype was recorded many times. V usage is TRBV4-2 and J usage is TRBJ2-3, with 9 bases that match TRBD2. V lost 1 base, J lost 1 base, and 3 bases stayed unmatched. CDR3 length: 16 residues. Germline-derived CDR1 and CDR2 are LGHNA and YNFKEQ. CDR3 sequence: CASSQVERGGTDTQYF. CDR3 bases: TGTGCCAGCAGCCAAGTCGAGCGGGGGGGCACAGATACGCAGTATTTT.

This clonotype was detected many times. DNA for the CDR3: TGTGCCAGCAGTGAAGGACCAGACACAGATACGCAGTATTTT. Protein product: CASSEGPDTDTQYF. The chain recombines TRBV6-4 with TRBJ2-3; D remains ambiguous. CDR3 size: 14 residues. Germline CDR1 MRHNA, CDR2 SNTAGT. V was cut by 3 bases and J by 2 bases, with 9 bases left in between.

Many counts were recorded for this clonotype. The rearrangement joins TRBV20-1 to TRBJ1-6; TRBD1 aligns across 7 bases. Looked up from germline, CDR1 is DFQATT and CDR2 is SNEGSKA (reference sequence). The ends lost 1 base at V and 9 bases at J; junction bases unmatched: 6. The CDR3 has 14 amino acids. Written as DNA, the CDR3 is TGCAGTGCTAGAGTTACAGGGGAACCTTCACCCCTCCACTTT. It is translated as CSARVTGEPSPLHF.

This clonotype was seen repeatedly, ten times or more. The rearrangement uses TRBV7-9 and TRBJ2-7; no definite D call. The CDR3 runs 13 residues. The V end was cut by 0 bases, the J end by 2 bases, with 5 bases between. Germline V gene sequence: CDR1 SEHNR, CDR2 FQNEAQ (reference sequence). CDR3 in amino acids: CASSLAPAYEQYF. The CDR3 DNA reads TGTGCCAGCAGCTTAGCCCCAGCCTACGAGCAGTACTTC.

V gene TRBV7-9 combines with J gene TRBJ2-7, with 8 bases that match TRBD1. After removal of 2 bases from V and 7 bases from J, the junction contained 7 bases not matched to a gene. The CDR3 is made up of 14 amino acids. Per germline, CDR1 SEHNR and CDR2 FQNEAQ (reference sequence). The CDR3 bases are TGTGCCAGCAGCTTAAGTCAGGGGGCGTATGAGCAGTACTTC. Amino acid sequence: CASSLSQGAYEQYF.

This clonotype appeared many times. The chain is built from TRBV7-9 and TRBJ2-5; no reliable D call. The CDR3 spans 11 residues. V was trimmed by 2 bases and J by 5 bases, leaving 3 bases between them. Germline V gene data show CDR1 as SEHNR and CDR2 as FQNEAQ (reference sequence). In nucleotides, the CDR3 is TGTGCCAGCAGCTTACACGAGACCCAGTACTTC. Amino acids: CASSLHETQYF.

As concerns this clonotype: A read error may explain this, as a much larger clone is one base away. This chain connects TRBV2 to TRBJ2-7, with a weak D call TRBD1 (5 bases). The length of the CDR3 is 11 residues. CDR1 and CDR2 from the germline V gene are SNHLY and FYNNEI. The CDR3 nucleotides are TGTGTCAGCAGGACATCCTACGAGCAGTACTTC. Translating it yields CVSRTSYEQYF.

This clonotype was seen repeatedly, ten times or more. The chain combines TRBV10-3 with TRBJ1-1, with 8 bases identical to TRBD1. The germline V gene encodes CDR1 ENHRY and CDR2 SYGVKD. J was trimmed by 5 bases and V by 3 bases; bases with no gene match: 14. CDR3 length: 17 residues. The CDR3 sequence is CAISEGQGKGERTEAFF. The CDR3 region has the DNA TGTGCCATCAGTGAAGGACAGGGTAAGGGTGAGAGGACTGAAGCTTTCTTT.